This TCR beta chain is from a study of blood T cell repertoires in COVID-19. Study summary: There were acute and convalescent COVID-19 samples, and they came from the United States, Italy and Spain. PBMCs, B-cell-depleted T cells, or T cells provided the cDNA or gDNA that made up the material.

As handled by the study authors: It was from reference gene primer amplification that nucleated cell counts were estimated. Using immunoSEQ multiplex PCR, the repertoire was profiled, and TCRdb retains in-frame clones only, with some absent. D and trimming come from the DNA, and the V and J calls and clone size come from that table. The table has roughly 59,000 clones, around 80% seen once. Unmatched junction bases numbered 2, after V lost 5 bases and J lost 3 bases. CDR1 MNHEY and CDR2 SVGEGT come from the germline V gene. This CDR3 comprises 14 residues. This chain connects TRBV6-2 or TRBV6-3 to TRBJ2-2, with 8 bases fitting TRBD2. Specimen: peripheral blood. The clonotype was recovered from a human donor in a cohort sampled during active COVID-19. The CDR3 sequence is CASSSGRDTGELFF. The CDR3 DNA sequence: TGTGCCAGCAGTAGCGGGAGAGACACCGGGGAGCTGTTTTTT.